Here is one T cell receptor beta chain with its context. At one end the junction does not follow the germline gene, possibly because of a read error. These data belong to a study of prognosis after radiotherapy for stage I lung cancer. Across the study: Recruiting of stage I non-small cell lung cancer patients into the study occurred between 2018 and January 2019. The study included 11 to 15 patients with newly diagnosed primary stage I lung tumors and several with oligometastatic NSCLC after surgical resection of the primary tumor. Patients in the cohort never received concurrent therapy with stereotactic body radiotherapy.

The CDR3 spans 16 residues. In germline, CDR1 is LGHNT, CDR2 FRNRAP. With two-round multiplex PCR, TCR beta CDR3 sequences were amplified from genomic DNA. Gene-specific primers for each TRBV and TRBJ gene drove first-round PCR. TCRdb re-derived calls from the multiplex PCR reads in MiXCR, one entry per CDR3 protein. The sample records about 21,000 distinct CDR3 sequences, 40% to 45% being singletons. The chain combines TRBV12-5 with TRBJ2-3; 9 nucleotides match TRBD1. This TCR derives from a donor at least 50 years old with non-small cell lung cancer. The material was PBMCs, obtained before or after stereotactic body radiation therapy (not recorded which). DNA of the CDR3: TGTGCTATTGGTTCGCTGCCGGGACAGGGTACAGATACGCAGTATTTT. This encodes CAIGSLPGQGTDTQYF.